This entry is about one T cell receptor (beta chain). The antigen is not known. The data derive from a study of T cell responses to AZD1222 COVID-19 vaccine. Study results and limitations: Spike-specific TCR breadth and depth went up after people got two AZD1222 doses.

The CDR3 is 20 residues long. Germline lookup yields CDR1 MNHEY and CDR2 SVGEGT. V lost 0 bases to trimming and J lost 2 bases; unmatched junction nucleotides: 19. This table comes from immunoSEQ multiplex PCR, and its TCRdb copy is limited to in-frame clones, with some not included. The sample lists fewer than 150,000 clones; 70% to 90% were seen once. The origin of this receptor is an adult in good health. This material consisted of peripheral blood, taken on day 0 of AZD1222 vaccination. The rearrangement uses TRBV6-2 or TRBV6-3 and TRBJ2-7; 7 bases align to TRBD1. The CDR3 region is CASSYSMMAVGGQAPYEQYF. The CDR3 DNA sequence: TGTGCCAGCAGTTACTCGATGATGGCAGTTGGAGGACAGGCTCCCTACGAGCAGTACTTC.